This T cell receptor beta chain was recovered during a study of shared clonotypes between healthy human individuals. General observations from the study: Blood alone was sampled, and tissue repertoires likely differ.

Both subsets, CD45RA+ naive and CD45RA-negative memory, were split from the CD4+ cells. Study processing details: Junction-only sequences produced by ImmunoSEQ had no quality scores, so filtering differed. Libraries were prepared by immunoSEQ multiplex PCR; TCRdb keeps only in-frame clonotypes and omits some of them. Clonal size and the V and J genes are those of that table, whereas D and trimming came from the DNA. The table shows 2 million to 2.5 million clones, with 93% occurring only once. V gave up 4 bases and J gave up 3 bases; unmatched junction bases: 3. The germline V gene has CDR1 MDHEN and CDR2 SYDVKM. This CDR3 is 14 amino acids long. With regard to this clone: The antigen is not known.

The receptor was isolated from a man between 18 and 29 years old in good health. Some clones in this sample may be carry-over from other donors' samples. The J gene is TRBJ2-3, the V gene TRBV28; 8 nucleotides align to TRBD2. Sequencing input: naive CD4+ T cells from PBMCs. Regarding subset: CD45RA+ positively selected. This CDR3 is CASSSGTSTDTQYF. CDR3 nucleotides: TGTGCCAGCAGTTCCGGGACTAGTACAGATACGCAGTATTTT.